This passage covers 29 T cell receptor beta chains from one sample sequenced in a study of regulatory T cells in long-lasting Graves disease. Construction of the TCR beta libraries employed iRepertoire HTBI primers in conjunction with Arm-PCR of CDR3 regions. From the multiplex PCR reads, TCRdb called clonotypes with MiXCR, one entry per CDR3 protein. The sample has roughly 350,000 distinct CDR3 sequences; 15% to 20% are singletons. Time point here: newly diagnosed GD, antithyroid drugs for less than 3 months. With RNA extracted from PBMCs as input, the TCR library was made. These records were also assigned to another study, of T cells in Graves' hyperthyroidism and ophthalmopathy.

The material sequenced was peripheral blood mononuclear cells (PBMCs), taken at new diagnosis, from a patient treated with antithyroid drugs. The receptor source for this set is a woman between 18 and 30 years old with Graves disease.

This clonotype has just a few counts. The CDR3 carries no conserved terminal phenylalanine or tryptophan, so it likely arises from a read error. V usage is TRBV12-5 and J usage is TRBJ2-1, with TRBD1 matching 7 bases. Matching the DNA end better, TRBJ2-5 makes the J call doubtful. The length of the CDR3 is 13 residues. Germline V gene data show CDR1 as LGHNT and CDR2 as FRNRAP. CDR3 protein: CASGYGQEETQYS. The CDR3 DNA reads TGTGCTAGTGGCTACGGACAGGAAGAGACCCAGTACTCC.

The count of this clonotype is one. Relative to the germline gene, one junction end is altered; a read error may explain this. The J gene is TRBJ1-4, the V gene TRBV11-1; no clear D. The CDR3 is 13 amino acids. Germline CDR1 reads SGHAT; CDR2 reads FQDESV (reference sequence). CDR3 sequence: CTSSSDLNEKLFF. CDR3 bases: TGTACCAGCAGCTCGGACTTAAATGAAAAACTGTTTTTT.

This clonotype was detected many times. The chain joins TRBV6-1 to TRBJ2-7; possible D gene TRBD2, 6 bases. V was clipped by 8 bases and J by 2 bases, with 13 bases between them. The CDR3 contains 13 residues. Germline CDR1 MNHNS, CDR2 SASEGT. The CDR3 reads CASATGLAYEQYF. CDR3 nucleotide sequence: TGTGCCAGCGCCACGGGACTTGCCTACGAGCAGTACTTC.

There are a few counts of this clonotype. The J gene is TRBJ1-1, the V gene TRBV6-1; D call uncertain. The V gene's germline CDR1 is MNHNS and CDR2 SASEGT. The CDR3 totals 13 residues. V was pared by 8 bases and J by 4 bases, with 14 bases between. In DNA, the CDR3 is TGTGCCAGCTGGAGGCACGGATCCACTGAAGCTTTCTTT. It encodes CASWRHGSTEAFF.

This clonotype was observed many times. This chain connects TRBV29-1 to TRBJ2-2; D unclear. The CDR3 has 12 amino acids. The germline V gene has CDR1 SQVTM and CDR2 ANQGSEA. V lost 3 bases and J lost 2, with 4 bases in between. CDR3 bases: TGCAGCGTTGAGCTCAACACCGGGGAGCTGTTTTTT. This sequence encodes CSVELNTGELFF.

This clonotype has ten or more counts. The J gene is TRBJ2-1, the V gene TRBV5-1; D not certain. Germline loops: CDR1 SGHRS, CDR2 YFSETQ. Trimming took 2 bases from V and 5 from J, leaving 17 bases between them. The CDR3 spans 16 residues. CDR3 loop: CASSLRDQTGDNEQFF. CDR3 nucleotide sequence: TGCGCCAGCAGCTTACGAGACCAGACTGGAGACAATGAGCAGTTCTTC.

Details on this clonotype: This likely stems from a read error, as it lies one base from a far larger clone. V is TRBV4-2 and J is TRBJ1-4, with D tentatively TRBD1 (6 bases). Germline V CDR1 and CDR2: LGHNA, YNFKEQ. The CDR3 extends over 14 amino acids. DNA of the CDR3: TGTGCCAGCAGCTCCGGACAGTCGAATGAAAAACTGGTTTTT. Its protein is CASSSGQSNEKLVF.

This chain joins TRBV5-1 and TRBJ2-7, with D possibly TRBD1 on 6 matching bases. The CDR3 has 14 amino acids. Germline V gives CDR1 SGHRS, CDR2 YFSETQ. Trimming left V 3 bases short and J 6 bases short, with 16 bases between. The CDR3 reads CASSYSGTPREQYF. Written as DNA, the CDR3 is TGCGCCAGCAGCTACTCCGGGACACCCCGCGAGCAGTACTTC.

This clonotype appeared many times. The chain carries TRBV27 and TRBJ2-3, with D possibly being TRBD2 (6 bases). V lost 3 bases to trimming and J lost 6 bases, with 7 bases between them. Germline V gene lookup returns CDR1 MNHEY and CDR2 SMNVEV (reference sequence). This CDR3 has 12 amino acids. Here the CDR3 reads CASSFLADTQYF. DNA of the CDR3: TGTGCCAGCAGTTTCCTAGCGGATACGCAGTATTTT.

This clonotype was seen more than once but under ten times. The chain employs TRBV15 and TRBJ2-3; no clear D gene. The CDR3 is 14 amino acids. CDR1 and CDR2 from the germline V gene are LNHNV and YYDKDF (reference sequence). The V end lost 0 bases, the J end lost 6 bases, and 10 bases lay between the germline ends. CDR3 in DNA: TGTGCCACCAGCAGAGATGTGCACTTGGATACGCAGTATTTT. Protein product: CATSRDVHLDTQYF.

This clonotype was recorded many times. V usage is TRBV3-1 and J usage is TRBJ2-5; D unresolved. Trimming took 3 bases from V and 4 from J, leaving 6 bases between them. Germline CDR1 LGHDT, CDR2 YNNKEL (reference sequence). The CDR3 length is 12 residues. The DNA for the CDR3 is TGTGCCAGCAGCCACCAGGTAGAGACCCAGTACTTC. Encoded protein: CASSHQVETQYF.

With regard to this clonotype: The missing conserved phenylalanine or tryptophan at the end of this CDR3 makes a read error likely. The chain links TRBV5-1 to TRBJ2-5; 8 bases are shared with TRBD2. The end of the DNA is better explained by TRBJ2-1, so the J call may be wrong. Germline loops: CDR1 SGHRS, CDR2 YFSETQ. CDR3 size: 14 residues. CDR3 bases: TGCGCCAGCATCCCGACTAGCGATATGAATGAGCAGTTCCTC. Translating gives CASIPTSDMNEQFL.

This chain uses TRBV14 with TRBJ2-7; D remains unclear. V lost 4 bases to trimming and J lost 10 bases, with 17 bases between them. The V gene's germline CDR1 is SGHDN and CDR2 FVKESK. The CDR3 is made up of 13 amino acids. CDR3 sequence: CASSPKDGLEQYF. DNA for the CDR3: TGTGCCAGCAGCCCGAAGGACGGGTTAGAACAGTACTTC.

This clonotype was observed a few times. The genes are TRBV27 and TRBJ1-2, with D uncertain. CDR1 and CDR2 (germline): MNHEY, SMNVEV (reference sequence). The V end lost 3 bases, the J end lost 2 bases, and 10 bases lay between the germline ends. This CDR3 contains 14 residues. The CDR3 reads CASSLAETNYGYTF. The CDR3 coding sequence is TGTGCCAGCAGTTTGGCGGAGACCAACTATGGCTACACCTTC.

This clonotype was seen at least ten times. The rearrangement uses TRBV15 and TRBJ1-5; 8 bases are a match to TRBD1. Trimming took 0 bases from V and 7 from J; bases not matched to a gene: 8. This CDR3 is 16 amino acids long. Germline CDR1 is LNHNV and CDR2 is YYDKDF (reference sequence). CDR3 sequence: CATSRDPQGAKQPQHF. CDR3 nucleotides: TGTGCCACCAGCAGAGATCCTCAGGGGGCAAAGCAGCCCCAGCATTTT.

This clonotype was seen repeatedly, ten times or more. The chain has TRBV28 and TRBJ2-7; 8 nucleotides match TRBD1. The germline CDR1 and CDR2 sequences are MDHEN and SYDVKM. The CDR3 loop spans 12 amino acids. V dropped 11 bases and J dropped 3; count of bases not matched to a gene: 6. This chain's CDR3 is CAAQGGNYEQYF. As DNA, the CDR3 is TGTGCCGCACAGGGGGGAAACTACGAGCAGTACTTC.

This clonotype was seen a few times. The V gene is TRBV10-3, the J gene TRBJ2-1, with 13 bases lining up with TRBD2. With 9 bases clipped from V and 5 bases from J, the junction kept 4 bases outside the gene matches. This CDR3 spans 14 amino acids. CDR1 is ENHRY, CDR2 SYGVKD, per germline. The CDR3 reads CAIRTSGGDNEQFF. CDR3 in DNA: TGTGCCATAAGGACTAGCGGGGGAGACAATGAGCAGTTCTTC.

With respect to this clonotype: A read error is the likely source, as a far larger clone sits one nucleotide away. The V and J genes are TRBV3-1 and TRBJ2-1, with D possibly being TRBD2 (6 bases). Germline assignment: CDR1 LGHDT and CDR2 YNNKEL (reference sequence). Trimming stripped 0 bases from V and 10 bases from J, with 10 bases between. The CDR3 runs to 13 residues. The CDR3 region is CASSQDWRDEQFF. CDR3 nucleotides: TGTGCCAGCAGCCAAGATTGGAGGGACGAGCAGTTCTTC.

The chain couples TRBV4-1 to TRBJ2-1; a weak D match, TRBD2 (6 bases). The V end lost 4 bases, the J end lost 13 bases, and 32 bases lay between the germline ends. The CDR3 contains 18 residues. Germline CDR1 is MGHRA and CDR2 is YSYEKL. As DNA, the CDR3 is TGCGCCAGCAGCCGCCGGATCGAAGGGAGGCCTCACTCCCCCCGACAGTTCTTC. Its protein product is CASSRRIEGRPHSPRQFF.

This clonotype was seen ten or more times. The chain employs TRBV4-1 and TRBJ2-7; possibly TRBD1 for D (6 bases). The germline V gene encodes CDR1 MGHRA and CDR2 YSYEKL. The CDR3 totals 16 residues. V dropped 0 bases and J dropped 6 bases, with 18 bases sitting between them. The CDR3 coding sequence is TGCGCCAGCAGCCAAGAAGGTCGAGGGGGTGAATCCGAGCAGTACTTC. This encodes CASSQEGRGGESEQYF.

At least ten counts were recorded for this clonotype. The chain combines TRBV18 with TRBJ1-5; D not resolved. CDR1 and CDR2 (germline): KGHSH, LQKENI. The CDR3 covers 15 residues. Trimming removed 3 bases from V and 7 bases from J, with 16 bases in between. The CDR3 here is CASSPSMGGSQPQHF. DNA of the CDR3: TGTGCCAGCTCACCTTCTATGGGAGGGTCACAGCCCCAGCATTTT.

The sample holds many counts of this clonotype. This chain connects TRBV3-1 to TRBJ2-2; D is ambiguous. Germline V CDR1 and CDR2: LGHDT, YNNKEL (reference sequence). Deletions cut 4 bases from V and 6 bases from J, with 15 bases between. This CDR3 has 15 residues. The CDR3, as DNA: TGTGCCAGCAGCCCCACGGCAGTGATCTCCGGGGAGCTGTTTTTT. Amino acids: CASSPTAVISGELFF.

This clonotype was observed many times. The genes are TRBV4-1 and TRBJ2-5, with D tentatively TRBD1 (7 bases). Trimming took off 4 bases at V and 0 bases at J, with 15 bases between the two ends. There are 16 residues in the CDR3. Looked up from germline, CDR1 is MGHRA and CDR2 is YSYEKL. CDR3 residues: CASSRYRGGDQETQYF. CDR3 DNA sequence: TGCGCCAGCAGCCGCTACAGGGGCGGGGACCAAGAGACCCAGTACTTC.

V is TRBV20-1 and J is TRBJ2-7; possibly TRBD1 for D (5 bases). The length of the CDR3 is 14 residues. Germline CDR1 and CDR2: DFQATT and SNEGSKA (reference sequence). Trimming removed 0 bases at V and 5 bases at J, with 14 bases between. The CDR3, as DNA: TGCAGTGCTAGAGATGACCAGGGTCGGAACGAGCAGTACTTC. Its translation: CSARDDQGRNEQYF.

This clonotype occurred a few times. This chain links TRBV6-2 or TRBV6-3 with TRBJ2-5; D is ambiguous. CDR3 length equals 10 residues. V gave up 6 bases and J gave up 7 bases, with 6 bases separating them. Per germline, CDR1 MNHEY and CDR2 SVGEGT. The CDR3 loop reads CASSSMTQYF. CDR3 in DNA: TGTGCCAGCAGCTCTATGACCCAGTACTTC.

This clonotype came up many times. The chain uses TRBV5-1 and TRBJ2-7; D remains unclear. V gave up 4 bases and J gave up 0 bases, with 14 bases separating them. Per germline, CDR1 SGHRS and CDR2 YFSETQ. The CDR3 sequence is 15 residues long. Written as DNA, the CDR3 is TGCGCCAGCAGCCCCACGGCCCCGAGCTCCTACGAGCAGTACTTC. Its protein product is CASSPTAPSSYEQYF.

This clonotype was observed many times. The chain employs TRBV3-1 and TRBJ1-6; tentative D call: TRBD1 (5 bases). The CDR3 runs 17 residues. The V end lost 4 bases, the J end lost 14 bases, and 27 bases lay between the germline ends. CDR1 and CDR2 (germline): LGHDT, YNNKEL (reference sequence). Here the CDR3 reads CASSLSLATGPKEALHF. The CDR3, as DNA: TGTGCCAGCAGCCTCTCGTTGGCGACGGGACCTAAAGAAGCCCTCCACTTT.

This clonotype was seen more than once but under ten times. The chain is built from TRBV29-1 and TRBJ1-1, with 7 bases lining up with TRBD1. The CDR3 runs to 16 residues. V trimming: 4 bases; J trimming: 12 bases; junction bases outside the gene matches: 23. Germline V gene lookup returns CDR1 SQVTM and CDR2 ANQGSEA. The CDR3, as DNA: TGCAGCGTTGCACGGGCCCGAGGGGAGGGGGCCGACAGGACTTTCTTT. Its translation is CSVARARGEGADRTFF.

V and J are TRBV6-2 or TRBV6-3 and TRBJ2-1; 10 bases match TRBD2. With V trimmed by 6 bases and J by 8 bases, 10 bases remained unmatched. The CDR3 loop spans 15 amino acids. CDR1 and CDR2 from the germline V gene are MNHEY and SVGEGT. The CDR3 sequence is CASRSASGRGYEQFF. The CDR3, as DNA: TGTGCCAGCAGGTCGGCTAGCGGGAGAGGCTATGAGCAGTTCTTC.